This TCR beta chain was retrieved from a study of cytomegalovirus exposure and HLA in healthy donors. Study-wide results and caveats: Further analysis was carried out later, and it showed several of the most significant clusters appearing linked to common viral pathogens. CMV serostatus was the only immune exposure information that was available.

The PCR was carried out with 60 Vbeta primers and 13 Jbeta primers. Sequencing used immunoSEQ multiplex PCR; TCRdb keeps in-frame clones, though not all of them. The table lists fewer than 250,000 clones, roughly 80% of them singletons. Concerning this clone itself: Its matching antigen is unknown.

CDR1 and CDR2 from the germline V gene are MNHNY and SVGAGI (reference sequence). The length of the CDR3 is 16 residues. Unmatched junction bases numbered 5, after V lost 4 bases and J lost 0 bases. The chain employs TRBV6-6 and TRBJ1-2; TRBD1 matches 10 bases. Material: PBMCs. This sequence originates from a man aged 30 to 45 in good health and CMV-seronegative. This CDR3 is CASSFGTGAANYGYTF. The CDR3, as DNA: TGTGCCAGCAGTTTCGGGACAGGGGCAGCTAACTATGGCTACACCTTC.